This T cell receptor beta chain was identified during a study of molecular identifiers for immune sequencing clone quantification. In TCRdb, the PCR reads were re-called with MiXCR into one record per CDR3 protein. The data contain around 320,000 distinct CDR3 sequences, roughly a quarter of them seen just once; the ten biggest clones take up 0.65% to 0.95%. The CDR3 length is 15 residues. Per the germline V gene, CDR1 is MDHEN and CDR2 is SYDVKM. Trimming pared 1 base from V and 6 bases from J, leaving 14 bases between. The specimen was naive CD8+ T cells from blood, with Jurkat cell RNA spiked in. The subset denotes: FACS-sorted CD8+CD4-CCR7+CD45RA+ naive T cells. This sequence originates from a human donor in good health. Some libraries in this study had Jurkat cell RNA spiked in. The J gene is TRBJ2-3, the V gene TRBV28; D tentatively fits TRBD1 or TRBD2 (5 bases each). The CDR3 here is CASSLLLGAVDTQYF. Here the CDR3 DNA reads TGTGCCAGCAGTTTATTACTAGGGGCTGTTGATACGCAGTATTTT.